This T cell receptor beta chain was retrieved from a study of control samples from healthy donors and cancer patients. Produced via immunoSEQ multiplex PCR; TCRdb's table is partial and in-frame only. The sample has some 120,000 clones, around nine tenths seen once. V lost 6 bases and J lost 8; bases outside the gene matches: 4. This CDR3 has 12 amino acids. This chain joins TRBV12-3 or TRBV12-4 and TRBJ2-1; 7 nucleotides align to TRBD1. The receptor was isolated from a man aged 25-45 years in good health. Sequencing was performed on blood. CDR3 nucleotide sequence: TGTGCCAGCAGGCGACAGGGATATGAGCAGTTCTTC. Residues: CASRRQGYEQFF.